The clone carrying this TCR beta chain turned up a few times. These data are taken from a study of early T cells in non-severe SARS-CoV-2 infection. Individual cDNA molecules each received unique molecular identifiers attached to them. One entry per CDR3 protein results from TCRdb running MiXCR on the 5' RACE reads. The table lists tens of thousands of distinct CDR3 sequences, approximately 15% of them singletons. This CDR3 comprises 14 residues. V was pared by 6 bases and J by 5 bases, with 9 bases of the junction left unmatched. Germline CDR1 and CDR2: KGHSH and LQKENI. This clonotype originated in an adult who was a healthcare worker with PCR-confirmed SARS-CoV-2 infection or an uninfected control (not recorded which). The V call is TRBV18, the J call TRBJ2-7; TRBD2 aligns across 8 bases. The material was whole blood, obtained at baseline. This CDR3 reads CASSAAGVTHEQYF. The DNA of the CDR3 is TGTGCCAGCTCCGCAGCGGGAGTGACCCACGAGCAGTACTTC.